The 27 T cell receptor beta chains reported below all come from one sample, sequenced in a study of blood T cell repertoires in COVID-19. The method was immunoSEQ multiplex PCR; TCRdb's version includes in-frame clones alone and lacks a portion of them. Seen here are roughly 290,000 clones, 75% to 95% observed once, and the top ten hold roughly 6.8%. The sample taken for sequencing was peripheral blood. The receptors were gathered from a woman in her twenties or thirties with COVID-19, enrolled during active disease.

The J gene is TRBJ1-5, the V gene TRBV7-9; the D gene is possibly TRBD1 (6 bases). The CDR3 sequence is 13 residues long. Germline values: CDR1 SEHNR, CDR2 FQNEAQ (reference sequence). V was trimmed by 2 bases and J by 7 bases, leaving 9 bases between them. CDR3 bases: TGTGCCAGCAGCTTAAATGGGGGCCAGCCCCAGCATTTT. It translates to CASSLNGGQPQHF.

V usage is TRBV19 and J usage is TRBJ2-7, with 8 bases lining up with TRBD1. This CDR3 has 14 amino acids. The germline V gene has CDR1 LNHDA and CDR2 SQIVND (reference sequence). V lost 3 bases and J lost 6; bases outside the gene matches: 7. CDR3 sequence (DNA): TGTGCCAGTAGTATGGCGGACAGGGCCGCCGAGCAGTACTTC. The encoded protein is CASSMADRAAEQYF.

The chain is built from TRBV9 and TRBJ1-5; 9 nucleotides line up with TRBD1. CDR3 length: 15 residues. Germline assignment: CDR1 SGDLS and CDR2 YYNGEE. The junction had 7 bases not matched to a gene; V was cut back by 3 bases and J by 6 bases. CDR3 protein: CASSEAGQGSQPQHF. The CDR3 DNA sequence: TGTGCCAGCAGCGAGGCGGGACAGGGCAGTCAGCCCCAGCATTTT.

This sequence joins TRBV4-1 and TRBJ2-1; D is perhaps TRBD2 (6 bases). V lost 0 bases, J lost 8 bases, and 17 bases lay in between. CDR3 length: 16 amino acids. The germline CDR1 and CDR2 sequences are MGHRA and YSYEKL. CDR3 protein: CASSQDWGRPSHEQFF. The CDR3 DNA follows: TGCGCCAGCAGCCAAGATTGGGGGAGGCCCTCCCATGAGCAGTTCTTC.

This clone was observed a single time. V usage is TRBV30 and J usage is TRBJ1-2; 8 bases map to TRBD1. J lost 6 bases, V lost 2 bases, and 11 bases had no gene match. The CDR3 has 15 residues. In germline, CDR1 is GTSNPN, CDR2 SVGIG (reference sequence). CDR3 residues: CAWSLTYGQGDGYTF. CDR3 coding DNA: TGTGCCTGGAGTCTTACTTATGGACAGGGCGATGGCTACACCTTC. Drawing the rest from reference TRBV30 and TRBJ1-2, the complete variable domain is SQTIHQWPATLVQPVGSPLSLECTVEGTSNPNLYWYRQAAGRGLQLLFYSVGIGQISSEVPQNLSASRPQDRQFILSSKKLLLSDSGFYLCAWSLTYGQGDGYTFGSGTRLTVV.

The table lists this clone with a few counts. The rearrangement links TRBV15 to TRBJ1-2, with D unresolved. The germline V and J ends were trimmed by 3 bases and 2 bases, with 4 bases remaining between them. The CDR3 spans 12 residues. Germline V gives CDR1 LNHNV, CDR2 YYDKDF (reference sequence). The CDR3 loop reads CATSSGNYGYTF. The CDR3 DNA follows: TGTGCCACCAGCAGCGGGAACTATGGCTACACCTTC.

The chain joins TRBV5-1 to TRBJ2-3, with TRBD2 matching 9 bases. Germline V gene sequence: CDR1 SGHRS, CDR2 YFSETQ. CDR3 length: 16 residues. J lost 4 bases, V lost 0 bases, and 6 bases had no gene match. The DNA for the CDR3 is TGCGCCAGCAGCTTGGGAATAGCGGGAGTTTCAGATACGCAGTATTTT. Translated: CASSLGIAGVSDTQYF. The whole variable domain, remainder taken from reference TRBV5-1 and TRBJ2-3, is KAGVTQTPRYLIKTRGQQVTLSCSPISGHRSVSWYQQTPGQGLQFLFEYFSETQRNKGNFPGRFSGRQFSNSRSEMNVSTLELGDSALYLCASSLGIAGVSDTQYFGPGTRLTVL.

The chain employs TRBV5-5 and TRBJ2-7; TRBD1 agrees at 10 bases. The CDR3 length is 19 residues. The trim removed 0 bases at V and 1 base at J, leaving 13 bases unmatched. Germline values: CDR1 SGHKS, CDR2 YYEKEE (reference sequence). CDR3 bases: TGTGCCAGCAGCTTGGTTTGGAGACAGGGGGCGAGTAATTCCTACGAGCAGTACTTC. It is translated as CASSLVWRQGASNSYEQYF.

The chain joins TRBV9 to TRBJ1-2; 8 positions match TRBD1. This CDR3 is 16 amino acids long. Unmatched junction bases numbered 11, after V lost 3 bases and J lost 4 bases. CDR1 is SGDLS and CDR2 is YYNGEE in the germline V gene. This CDR3 is CASSDSLGQGTYGYTF. The CDR3 DNA sequence: TGTGCCAGCAGCGATAGCCTCGGACAGGGAACCTATGGCTACACCTTC.

The table lists this clone with a count of one. The chain employs TRBV6-5 and TRBJ1-5; tentatively, D is TRBD1 (6 bases). V lost 5 bases, J lost 11 bases, and 22 bases lay in between. The CDR3 length is 15 residues. The germline gives CDR1 MNHEY, CDR2 SVGAGI. The CDR3 is CASSNQDRRLRSQHF. The CDR3 DNA reads as TGTGCCAGCAGTAACCAGGACAGACGCCTTCGGTCCCAGCATTTT.

The chain carries TRBV5-1 and TRBJ2-7; D remains ambiguous. Looked up from germline, CDR1 is SGHRS and CDR2 is YFSETQ. V dropped 0 bases and J dropped 1 base, with 11 bases sitting between them. The CDR3 spans 15 residues. DNA of the CDR3: TGCGCCAGCAGCTTGGATGCCATAACTTCCTACGAGCAGTACTTC. This codes for CASSLDAITSYEQYF.

As regards this clone: Relative to the germline gene, one junction end is altered; a read error may explain this. J is TRBJ2-5 and V is TRBV7-7; 10 bases line up with TRBD1. Germline CDR1 reads SSHAT; CDR2 reads FNYEAQ (reference sequence). The CDR3 length is 15 residues. In nucleotides, the CDR3 is TGTGCTAGCAGCCACGGGACAGGGGATTTGGAGACCCAGTACTTC. Protein sequence: CASSHGTGDLETQYF.

The chain recombines TRBV18 with TRBJ1-5; 8 bases agree with TRBD1. J gave up 5 bases and V 3 bases, and 9 bases lay outside the gene matches. CDR1 and CDR2 from the germline V gene are KGHSH and LQKENI. The CDR3 loop spans 16 amino acids. CDR3: CASSPYVQGGDQPQHF. The CDR3 DNA reads as TGTGCCAGCTCACCCTACGTACAGGGGGGCGATCAGCCCCAGCATTTT.

There are a few counts of this clone. The V and J genes are TRBV2 and TRBJ2-3, with TRBD2 matching over 7 bases. V was clipped by 6 bases and J by 4 bases; unmatched bases: 13. CDR1 is SNHLY, CDR2 FYNNEI, per germline. This CDR3 comprises 16 residues. In DNA, the CDR3 is TGTGCCAGCAGCCCTCCCTGGGCGGGAGTCCCAGATACGCAGTATTTT. It is translated as CASSPPWAGVPDTQYF.

The V and J genes are TRBV5-5 and TRBJ2-2; 8 bases line up with TRBD1. This CDR3 has 17 residues. V lost 4 bases to trimming and J lost 4 bases; unmatched junction nucleotides: 12. Germline V gives CDR1 SGHKS, CDR2 YYEKEE (reference sequence). CDR3 sequence: CASSTSPQGEVTGELFF. DNA for the CDR3: TGTGCCAGCAGCACCTCCCCACAGGGGGAGGTCACCGGGGAGCTGTTTTTT.

For the CDR3, the DNA is TGTGCCAGCAGCTTAGACCCGGGGGGGTATAATTCACCCCTCCACTTT. Protein: CASSLDPGGYNSPLHF. The chain links TRBV7-9 to TRBJ1-6; D possibly corresponds to TRBD1 (5 bases). Germline V gene sequence: CDR1 SEHNR, CDR2 FQNEAQ (reference sequence). Trimming took off 1 base at V and 4 bases at J, with 11 bases between the two ends. The CDR3 runs 16 residues.

The V and J genes are TRBV6-2 or TRBV6-3 and TRBJ2-2; D might be TRBD1 (6 bases). Germline V lookup: CDR1 MNHEY, CDR2 SVGEGT. The length of the CDR3 is 16 residues. Between the trimmed V and J ends, which lost 2 bases and 3 bases, there was a span of 13 bases. This CDR3 is CASSYPGTHYTGELFF. The CDR3, as DNA: TGTGCCAGCAGTTACCCTGGGACACACTACACCGGGGAGCTGTTTTTT.

This clone occurred once. V and J are TRBV5-1 and TRBJ2-1; the D gene is possibly TRBD1 (6 bases). CDR1 and CDR2 (germline): SGHRS, YFSETQ. The CDR3 is 16 residues long. V was cut by 0 bases and J by 5 bases, with 15 bases left in between. DNA for the CDR3: TGCGCCAGCAGCTTGGATTGGGGGCGGCCCCACAATGAGCAGTTCTTC. Its protein product is CASSLDWGRPHNEQFF.

Regarding this clone: The same CDR3 can be traced to other DNA sequences in this sample. V is TRBV30 and J is TRBJ1-5, with TRBD1 as a possible D gene (6 bases). Germline loops: CDR1 GTSNPN, CDR2 SVGIG (reference sequence). Deletions cut 3 bases from V and 7 bases from J, with 10 bases between. CDR3 length equals 12 residues. This CDR3 reads CAWSGRGQPQHF. CDR3 nucleotides: TGTGCCTGGAGCGGCAGGGGCCAGCCCCAGCATTTT.

A few counts support this clone. The gene calls are TRBV6-6 and TRBJ1-6, with a tentative D call TRBD1 (5 bases). The CDR3 sequence is 15 residues long. The V end lost 3 bases, the J end lost 7 bases, and 13 bases lay between the germline ends. Germline assignment: CDR1 MNHNY and CDR2 SVGAGI (reference sequence). The CDR3 is CASSYTAGYNSPLHF. Written as DNA, the CDR3 is TGTGCCAGCAGTTATACGGCAGGGTACAATTCACCCCTCCACTTT.

The chain employs TRBV28 and TRBJ1-1; D may be TRBD1 (6 bases). V lost 11 bases and J lost 10, with 29 bases in between. The germline V gene encodes CDR1 MDHEN and CDR2 SYDVKM. This CDR3 contains 15 residues. For the CDR3, the DNA is TGTGCCGTTGGTCATGGGGGGGCGCGGAGTCGGGGAGCTTTCTTT. Residues: CAVGHGGARSRGAFF. Filled out from reference TRBV28 and TRBJ1-1, the complete variable domain reads DVKVTQSSRYLVKRTGEKVFLECVQDMDHENMFWYRQDPGLGLRLIYFSYDVKMKEKGDIPEGYSVSREKKERFSLILESASTNQTSMYLCAVGHGGARSRGAFFGQGTRLTVV.

The V gene is TRBV19, the J gene TRBJ1-2; TRBD1 is a possible D gene (6 bases). Between the trimmed V and J ends, which lost 6 bases and 6 bases, there was a span of 20 bases. The CDR3 has 15 amino acids. Germline CDR1 and CDR2: LNHDA and SQIVND (reference sequence). The CDR3 nucleotides are TGTGCCAGTAGCCCACAGGGCCAGATCCCAGATGGCTACACCTTC. It specifies CASSPQGQIPDGYTF. The entire variable domain, with the rest obtained from reference TRBV19 and TRBJ1-2, is as follows: DGGITQSPKYLFRKEGQNVTLSCEQNLNHDAMYWYRQDPGQGLRLIYYSQIVNDFQKGDIAEGYSVSREKKESFPLTVTSAQKNPTAFYLCASSPQGQIPDGYTFGSGTRLTVV.

The chain joins TRBV2 to TRBJ2-2; 8 nucleotides agree with TRBD2. V dropped 6 bases and J dropped 3; count of bases not matched to a gene: 9. Germline V lookup: CDR1 SNHLY, CDR2 FYNNEI. The CDR3 length is 16 residues. The CDR3 DNA sequence: TGTGCCAGCAGCGAAAATAGCGGGACGTACACCGGGGAGCTGTTTTTT. Translation gives CASSENSGTYTGELFF. Based on the CDR3 plus reference TRBV2 and TRBJ2-2, the full variable domain is EPEVTQTPSHQVTQMGQEVILRCVPISNHLYFYWYRQILGQKVEFLVSFYNNEISEKSEIFDDQFSVERPDGSNFTLKIRSTKLEDSAMYFCASSENSGTYTGELFFGEGSRLTVL.

The chain recombines TRBV5-6 with TRBJ1-4, with D uncertain. This CDR3 region has 13 residues. V was shortened by 0 bases and J by 10 bases, with 10 bases between the two germline ends. Germline CDR1 reads SGHDT; CDR2 reads YYEEEE. The CDR3 sequence is CASSLARGGKLFF. The DNA of the CDR3 is TGTGCCAGCAGCTTGGCCCGGGGTGGAAAACTGTTTTTT. Full variable domain (missing parts from reference TRBV5-6 and TRBJ1-4): DAGVTQSPTHLIKTRGQQVTLRCSPKSGHDTVSWYQQALGQGPQFIFQYYEEEERQRGNFPDRFSGHQFPNYSSELNVNALLLGDSALYLCASSLARGGKLFFGSGTQLSVL.

The V gene is TRBV6-5, the J gene TRBJ2-7; perhaps TRBD1 as D (6 bases). Deletions cut 2 bases from V and 3 bases from J, with 14 bases between. The CDR3 spans 15 residues. Germline loops: CDR1 MNHEY, CDR2 SVGAGI. The CDR3 reads CASSYGDTDFYEQYF. The DNA for the CDR3 is TGTGCCAGCAGTTACGGGGACACGGATTTCTACGAGCAGTACTTC.

The V and J genes are TRBV7-9 and TRBJ1-1, with a tentative D call TRBD1 (5 bases). Trimming removed 1 base from V and 7 bases from J, with 10 bases in between. This CDR3 comprises 13 residues. The V gene's germline CDR1 is SEHNR and CDR2 FQNEAQ (reference sequence). The CDR3 coding sequence is TGTGCCAGCAGCTTAGGGGCCGGGGGTGAAGCTTTCTTT. This encodes CASSLGAGGEAFF.

With regard to this clone: Other DNA sequences in the same sample also yield this CDR3. J is TRBJ2-7 and V is TRBV6-5; the D is unclear. V dropped 5 bases and J dropped 2 bases, with 10 bases sitting between them. CDR3 size: 13 residues. From germline, CDR1 is MNHEY and CDR2 SVGAGI. The CDR3 DNA reads TGTGCCAGCAGTCGCGATCTAACCTACGAGCAGTACTTC. Amino acid sequence: CASSRDLTYEQYF.